Listed below are T cell receptor beta chains from one sample, sequenced in a study of cytomegalovirus exposure and HLA in healthy donors. Data came from immunoSEQ multiplex PCR; TCRdb stores just in-frame clones and leaves some out. Of tens of thousands of clones in the sample, approximately 87% were seen once. What was sequenced was PBMCs. These receptors were collected from a boy younger than 18 in good health and CMV-seronegative. The CDR3 runs from the conserved cysteine through the conserved F or W. Each record gives: D gene, V gene, J gene, clone size, CDR3 protein, CDR3 DNA. A D gene is named only where the DNA matches it firmly. Clone size is shown for a subset of rows, as once, few, many or a class of expanded clone.

TRBD1	TRBV28	TRBJ1-2	-	CASSQTGSNYGYTF	TGTGCCAGCAGTCAGACAGGGTCTAACTATGGCTACACCTTC
TRBD2	TRBV7-2	TRBJ2-3	-	CASSLASGGTDTQYF	TGTGCCAGCAGCTTAGCGAGCGGGGGCACAGATACGCAGTATTTT
-	TRBV4-1	TRBJ1-3	-	CASSQEVFWGGRIDRGNTIYF	TGCGCCAGCAGCCAAGAAGTCTTTTGGGGGGGAAGGATAGATAGAGGAAACACCATATATTTT
TRBD1	TRBV11-3	TRBJ2-2	few	CASSLGAGGTGELFF	TGTGCCAGCAGCTTAGGGGCAGGGGGCACCGGGGAGCTGTTTTTT
-	TRBV5-1	TRBJ1-2	-	CASSLSLGTNYGYTF	TGCGCCAGCAGCTTGTCCCTGGGCACAAACTATGGCTACACCTTC
TRBD2	TRBV23-1	TRBJ2-1	-	CASSLTSENYNEQFF	TGCGCCAGCAGCCTGACTAGCGAAAACTACAATGAGCAGTTCTTC
-	TRBV14	TRBJ2-7	-	CASSQGTSRLSYEQYF	TGTGCCAGCAGCCAAGGTACTAGCAGGTTATCCTACGAGCAGTACTTC
-	TRBV7-9	TRBJ2-2	-	CASSLQDPGELFF	TGTGCCAGCAGCTTACAGGATCCCGGGGAGCTGTTTTTT
-	TRBV2	TRBJ2-7	-	CASSEFPPGNSYEQYF	TGTGCCAGCAGTGAATTCCCCCCCGGTAACTCCTACGAGCAGTACTTC
-	TRBV28	TRBJ2-7	-	CASSFPSGRGEYEQYF	TGTGCCAGCAGTTTCCCGTCGGGCAGGGGAGAGTACGAGCAGTACTTC
TRBD1	TRBV2	TRBJ1-5	-	CASSRQGSNQPQHF	TGTGCCAGCAGCCGACAGGGTAGCAATCAGCCCCAGCATTTT
-	TRBV6-1	TRBJ1-6	-	CASSEREASSPLHF	TGTGCCAGCAGTGAACGAGAGGCTAGTTCACCCCTCCACTTT
-	TRBV4-1	TRBJ1-1	-	CASSQEYSPFEAFF	TGCGCCAGCAGCCAAGAATACAGTCCTTTTGAAGCTTTCTTT
TRBD2	TRBV19	TRBJ2-7	-	CASSIGGRYEQYF	TGTGCCAGTAGTATTGGCGGGAGATACGAGCAGTACTTC
-	TRBV7-9	TRBJ2-3	-	CASSLGQGISDTQYF	TGTGCCAGCAGCTTGGGGCAGGGGATTTCAGATACGCAGTATTTT
TRBD2	TRBV7-3	TRBJ2-3	-	CASSTQPGLAGTDTQYF	TGTGCCAGCAGCACCCAACCGGGACTAGCGGGCACAGATACGCAGTATTTT
-	TRBV6-5	TRBJ1-1	few	CASSYSGVMNTEAFF	TGTGCCAGCAGTTACTCAGGGGTCATGAACACTGAAGCTTTCTTT
-	TRBV29-1	TRBJ1-2	-	CSATAGYLPLHYGYTF	TGCAGCGCCACGGCGGGATACCTACCCCTCCACTATGGCTACACCTTC
-	TRBV6-1	TRBJ2-5	-	CASRVPGDETQYF	TGTGCCAGCAGGGTCCCAGGGGATGAGACCCAGTACTTC
TRBD1	TRBV28	TRBJ1-5	-	CASSPTGFFKPQHF	TGTGCCAGCAGTCCGACAGGGTTTTTTAAGCCCCAGCATTTT
-	TRBV19	TRBJ1-5	few	CASDRWAGQDQPQHF	TGTGCCAGTGATCGTTGGGCAGGCCAGGATCAGCCCCAGCATTTT
-	TRBV6-1	TRBJ2-4	few	CASSEQHRKGNIQYF	TGTGCCAGCAGTGAACAACACAGGAAGGGAAACATTCAGTACTTC
-	TRBV4-3	TRBJ1-5	once	CASSREAGQPQHF	TGCGCCAGCAGCCGAGAAGCGGGGCAGCCCCAGCATTTT
TRBD1	TRBV15	TRBJ2-7	few	CATSRDAGTGVYEQYF	TGTGCCACCAGCAGAGATGCGGGGACAGGGGTCTACGAGCAGTACTTC
TRBD2	TRBV7-2	TRBJ2-7	-	CASSSNIRGGRSYEQYF	TGTGCCAGCAGCTCGAATATTCGCGGGGGTCGGTCCTACGAGCAGTACTTC
TRBD1	TRBV15	TRBJ2-5	-	CATSRDRGREETQYF	TGTGCCACCAGCAGAGATAGGGGGCGTGAAGAGACCCAGTACTTC
-	TRBV7-7	TRBJ2-3	-	CASSSSSTDTQYF	TGTGCCAGCAGCTCGTCTAGCACAGATACGCAGTATTTT
-	TRBV28	TRBJ2-3	-	CASTPVGGYTDTQYF	TGTGCCAGCACCCCTGTCGGGGGATACACAGATACGCAGTATTTT
TRBD1	TRBV9	TRBJ1-3	-	CASSLDRVETGNTIYF	TGTGCCAGCAGTCTGGACAGGGTAGAAACTGGAAACACCATATATTTT
-	TRBV9	TRBJ2-5	few	CASSVGTAGETQYF	TGTGCCAGCAGCGTAGGTACAGCTGGGGAGACCCAGTACTTC
TRBD1	TRBV5-8	TRBJ2-7	-	CASSRDGTGLYEQYF	TGTGCCAGCAGCCGGGACGGGACAGGGTTATACGAGCAGTACTTC
-	TRBV19	TRBJ2-4	-	CASSSRYQTADRDIQYF	TGTGCCAGTAGTAGCCGGTACCAGACAGCAGATAGGGACATTCAGTACTTC
-	TRBV6-1	TRBJ2-7	-	CASSEVFRGSTDEQYF	TGTGCCAGCAGTGAAGTGTTCCGGGGGAGTACCGACGAGCAGTACTTC
-	TRBV7-7	TRBJ2-2	-	CASSLAGAGELFF	TGTGCCAGCAGCTTGGCGGGGGCTGGGGAGCTGTTTTTT
TRBD1	TRBV28	TRBJ2-1	-	CASSLAYPRDRGLDEQFF	TGTGCCAGCAGTTTAGCTTATCCCCGGGACAGGGGGCTAGATGAGCAGTTCTTC
TRBD2	TRBV10-1	TRBJ2-7	-	CANSEGGLAGAEQYF	TGCGCCAACAGTGAGGGTGGTCTAGCGGGGGCCGAGCAGTACTTC
-	TRBV6-5	TRBJ2-7	-	CASSYSRTSTYEQYF	TGTGCCAGCAGTTACTCCCGGACATCAACCTACGAGCAGTACTTC
TRBD1	TRBV9	TRBJ1-4	-	CASSAQGTATNEKLFF	TGTGCCAGCAGCGCACAGGGGACAGCAACTAATGAAAAACTGTTTTTT
-	TRBV7-9	TRBJ2-1	-	CASSLQGYNEQFF	TGTGCCAGCAGCTTGCAGGGGTACAATGAGCAGTTCTTC
TRBD1	TRBV18	TRBJ2-3	-	CASSPQGAPTDTQYF	TGTGCCAGCTCACCACAGGGGGCCCCCACGGATACGCAGTATTTT
-	TRBV15	TRBJ1-1	-	CATSRGLTRNTEAFF	TGTGCCACCAGCAGAGGGTTGACACGGAACACTGAAGCTTTCTTT
TRBD2	TRBV4-3	TRBJ2-5	-	CASSPGGRETQYF	TGCGCCAGCAGCCCGGGAGGAAGGGAGACCCAGTACTTC
-	TRBV7-2	TRBJ1-2	once	CASSGNRATNYGYTF	TGTGCCAGCAGCGGGAACAGGGCAACTAACTATGGCTACACCTTC
-	TRBV2	TRBJ1-2	-	CASSEDRNYGYTF	TGTGCCAGCAGTGAAGACAGAAACTATGGCTACACCTTC
-	TRBV5-4	TRBJ1-4	-	CASSAYSRTNEKLFF	TGTGCCAGCAGCGCCTACAGCCGGACTAATGAAAAACTGTTTTTT
TRBD1	TRBV9	TRBJ2-7	-	CASSLQPGQAYEQYF	TGTGCCAGCAGCCTACAACCGGGACAGGCCTACGAGCAGTACTTC